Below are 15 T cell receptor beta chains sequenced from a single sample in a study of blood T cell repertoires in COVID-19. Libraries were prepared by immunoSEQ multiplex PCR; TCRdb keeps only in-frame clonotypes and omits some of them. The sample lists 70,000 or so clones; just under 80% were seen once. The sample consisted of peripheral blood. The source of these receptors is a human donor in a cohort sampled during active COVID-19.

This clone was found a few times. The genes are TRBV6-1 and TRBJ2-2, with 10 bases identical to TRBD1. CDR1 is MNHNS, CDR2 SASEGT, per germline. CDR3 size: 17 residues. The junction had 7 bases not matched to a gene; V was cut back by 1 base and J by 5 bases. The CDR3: CASSEVSGTGATGELFF. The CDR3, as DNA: TGTGCCAGCAGTGAAGTAAGCGGGACAGGGGCTACCGGGGAGCTGTTTTTT.

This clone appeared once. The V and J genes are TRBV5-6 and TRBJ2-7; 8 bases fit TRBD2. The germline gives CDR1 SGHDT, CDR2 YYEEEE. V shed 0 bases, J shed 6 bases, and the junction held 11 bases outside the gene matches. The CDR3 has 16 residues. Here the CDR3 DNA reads TGTGCCAGCAGCTTGGCCGGGGGGGAGTCGGTAAGCGAGCAGTACTTC. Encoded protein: CASSLAGGESVSEQYF.

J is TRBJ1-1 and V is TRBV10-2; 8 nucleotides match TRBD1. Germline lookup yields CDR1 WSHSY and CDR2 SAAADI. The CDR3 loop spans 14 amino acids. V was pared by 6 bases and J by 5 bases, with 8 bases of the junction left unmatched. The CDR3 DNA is TGCGCCAGCAGACGACAGGGGTGGAGTACTGAAGCTTTCTTT. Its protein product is CASRRQGWSTEAFF.

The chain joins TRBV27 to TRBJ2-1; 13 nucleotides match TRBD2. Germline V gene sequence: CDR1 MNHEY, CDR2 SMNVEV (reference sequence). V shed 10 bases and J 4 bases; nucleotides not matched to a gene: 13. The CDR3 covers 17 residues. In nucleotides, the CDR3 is TGTGCCACCACCGCCCCGACTAGCGGGGGGTTTTACAATGAGCAGTTCTTC. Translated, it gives CATTAPTSGGFYNEQFF.

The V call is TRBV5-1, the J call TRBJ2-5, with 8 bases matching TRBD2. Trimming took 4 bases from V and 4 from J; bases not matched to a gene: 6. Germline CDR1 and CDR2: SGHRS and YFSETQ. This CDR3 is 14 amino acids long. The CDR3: CASSPRAGGETQYF. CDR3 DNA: TGCGCCAGCAGCCCGAGGGCGGGGGGAGAGACCCAGTACTTC.

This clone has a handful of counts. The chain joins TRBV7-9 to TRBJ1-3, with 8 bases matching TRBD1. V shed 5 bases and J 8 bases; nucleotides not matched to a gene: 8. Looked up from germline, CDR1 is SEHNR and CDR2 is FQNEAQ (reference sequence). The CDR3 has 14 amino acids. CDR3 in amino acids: CASSPAGTGYTIYF. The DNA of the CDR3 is TGTGCCAGCAGCCCCGCCGGGACAGGATACACCATATATTTT.

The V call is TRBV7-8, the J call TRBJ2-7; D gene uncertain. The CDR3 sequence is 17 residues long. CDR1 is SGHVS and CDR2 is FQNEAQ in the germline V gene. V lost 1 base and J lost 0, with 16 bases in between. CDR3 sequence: CASSLGVGRQSSYEQYF. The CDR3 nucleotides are TGTGCCAGCAGCTTAGGGGTAGGCAGGCAGAGCTCCTACGAGCAGTACTTC. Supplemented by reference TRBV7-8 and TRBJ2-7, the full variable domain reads GAGVSQSPRYKVAKRGQDVALRCDPISGHVSLFWYQQALGQGPEFLTYFQNEAQLDKSGLPSDRFFAERPEGSVSTLKIQRTQQEDSAVYLCASSLGVGRQSSYEQYFGPGTRLTVT.

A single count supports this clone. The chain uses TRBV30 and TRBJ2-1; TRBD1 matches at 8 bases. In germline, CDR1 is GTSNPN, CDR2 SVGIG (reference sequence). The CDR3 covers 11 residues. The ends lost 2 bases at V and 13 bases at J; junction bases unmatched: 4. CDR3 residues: CAWSRDRHQFF. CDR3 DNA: TGTGCCTGGAGTAGGGACAGGCATCAGTTCTTC.

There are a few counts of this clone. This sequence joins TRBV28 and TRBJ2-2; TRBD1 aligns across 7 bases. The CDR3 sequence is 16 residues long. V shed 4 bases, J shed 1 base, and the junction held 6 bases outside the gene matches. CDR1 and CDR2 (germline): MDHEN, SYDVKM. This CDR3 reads CASSWQGQMNTGELFF. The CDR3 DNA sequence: TGTGCCAGCAGTTGGCAGGGACAGATGAACACCGGGGAGCTGTTTTTT.

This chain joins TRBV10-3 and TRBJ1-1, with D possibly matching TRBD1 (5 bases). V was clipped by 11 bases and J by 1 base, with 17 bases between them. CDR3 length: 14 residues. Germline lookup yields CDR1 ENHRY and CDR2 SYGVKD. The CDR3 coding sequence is TGTGCCGTGGAAAGGGGTCAGGGGAACACTGAAGCTTTCTTT. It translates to CAVERGQGNTEAFF.

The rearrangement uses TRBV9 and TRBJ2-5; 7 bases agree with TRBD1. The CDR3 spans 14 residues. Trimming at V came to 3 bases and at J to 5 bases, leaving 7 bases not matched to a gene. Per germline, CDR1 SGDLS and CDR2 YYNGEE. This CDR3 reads CASSGDRALETQYF. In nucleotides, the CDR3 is TGTGCCAGCAGCGGGGACAGAGCTTTGGAGACCCAGTACTTC.

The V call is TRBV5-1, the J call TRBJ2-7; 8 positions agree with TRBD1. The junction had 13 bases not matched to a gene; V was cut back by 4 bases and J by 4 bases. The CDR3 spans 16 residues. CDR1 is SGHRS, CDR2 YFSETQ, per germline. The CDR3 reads CASSRNRGEIGYEQYF. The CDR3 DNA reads TGCGCCAGCAGCAGGAACAGGGGGGAGATCGGGTACGAGCAGTACTTC.

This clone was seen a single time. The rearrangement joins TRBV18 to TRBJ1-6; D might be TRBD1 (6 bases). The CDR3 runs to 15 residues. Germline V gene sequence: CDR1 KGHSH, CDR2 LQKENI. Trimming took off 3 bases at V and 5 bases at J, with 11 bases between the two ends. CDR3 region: CASSPEAGDNSPLHF. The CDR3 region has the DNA TGTGCCAGCTCACCCGAGGCAGGGGATAATTCACCCCTCCACTTT.

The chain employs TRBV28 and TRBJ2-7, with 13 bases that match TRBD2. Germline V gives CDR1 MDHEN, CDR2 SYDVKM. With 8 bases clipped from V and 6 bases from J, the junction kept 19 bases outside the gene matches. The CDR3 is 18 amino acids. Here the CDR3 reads CASLPNSLWTSGSTEQYF. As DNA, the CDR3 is TGTGCCAGCTTGCCCAACTCCCTTTGGACTAGCGGGAGTACCGAGCAGTACTTC.

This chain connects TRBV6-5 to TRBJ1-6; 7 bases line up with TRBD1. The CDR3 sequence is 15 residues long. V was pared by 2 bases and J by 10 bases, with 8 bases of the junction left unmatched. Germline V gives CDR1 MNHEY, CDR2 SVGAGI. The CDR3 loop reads CASSYPAQGGSPLHF. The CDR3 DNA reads TGTGCCAGCAGTTACCCGGCCCAGGGGGGCTCACCCCTCCACTTT.